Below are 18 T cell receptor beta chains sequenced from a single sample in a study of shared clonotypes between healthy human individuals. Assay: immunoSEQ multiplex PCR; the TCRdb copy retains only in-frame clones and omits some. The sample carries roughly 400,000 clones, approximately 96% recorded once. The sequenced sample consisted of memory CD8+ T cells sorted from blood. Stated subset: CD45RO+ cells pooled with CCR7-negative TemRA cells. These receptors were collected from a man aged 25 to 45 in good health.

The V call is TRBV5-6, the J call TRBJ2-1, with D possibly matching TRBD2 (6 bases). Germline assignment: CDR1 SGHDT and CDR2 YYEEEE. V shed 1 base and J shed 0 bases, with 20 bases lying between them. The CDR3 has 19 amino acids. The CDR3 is CASSLYRETSLSSYNEQFF. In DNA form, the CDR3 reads TGTGCCAGCAGCTTGTACCGGGAGACAAGTCTAAGCTCCTACAATGAGCAGTTCTTC. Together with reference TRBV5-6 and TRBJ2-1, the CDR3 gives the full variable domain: DAGVTQSPTHLIKTRGQQVTLRCSPKSGHDTVSWYQQALGQGPQFIFQYYEEEERQRGNFPDRFSGHQFPNYSSELNVNALLLGDSALYLCASSLYRETSLSSYNEQFFGPGTRLTVL.

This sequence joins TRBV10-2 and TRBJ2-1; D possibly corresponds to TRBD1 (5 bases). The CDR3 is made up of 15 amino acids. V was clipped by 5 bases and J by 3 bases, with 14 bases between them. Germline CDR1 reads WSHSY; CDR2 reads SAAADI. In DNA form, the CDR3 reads TGCGCCAGCAGTAACTCCGCAGGGTTCTACAATGAGCAGTTCTTC. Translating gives CASSNSAGFYNEQFF.

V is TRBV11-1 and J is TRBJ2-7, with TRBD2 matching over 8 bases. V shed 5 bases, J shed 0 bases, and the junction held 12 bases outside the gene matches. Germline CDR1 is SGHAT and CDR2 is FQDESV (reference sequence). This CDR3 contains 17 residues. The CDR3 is CASSPRVSGAFSYEQYF. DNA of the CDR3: TGTGCCAGCAGCCCTCGCGTTAGCGGGGCTTTCTCCTACGAGCAGTACTTC.

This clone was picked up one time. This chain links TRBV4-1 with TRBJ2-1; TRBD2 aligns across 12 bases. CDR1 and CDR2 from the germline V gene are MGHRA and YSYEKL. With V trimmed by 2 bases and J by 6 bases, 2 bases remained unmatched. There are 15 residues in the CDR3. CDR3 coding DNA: TGCGCCAGCAGCCAACGACTAGCGGGAGTCAATGAGCAGTTCTTC. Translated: CASSQRLAGVNEQFF.

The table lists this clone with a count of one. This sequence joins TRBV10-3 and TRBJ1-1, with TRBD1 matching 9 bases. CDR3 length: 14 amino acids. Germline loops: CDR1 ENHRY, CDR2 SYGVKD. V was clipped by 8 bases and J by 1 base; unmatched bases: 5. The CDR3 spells CAIRPTGGNTEAFF. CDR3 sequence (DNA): TGTGCCATCCGCCCGACAGGGGGGAACACTGAAGCTTTCTTT.

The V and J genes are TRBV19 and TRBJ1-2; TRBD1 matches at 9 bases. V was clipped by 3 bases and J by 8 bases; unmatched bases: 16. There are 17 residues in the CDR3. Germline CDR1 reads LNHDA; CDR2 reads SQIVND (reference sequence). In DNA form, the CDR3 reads TGTGCCAGTAGTATCTCCCTCCGACAGGGGGTGGTGCGAGGCTACACCTTC. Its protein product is CASSISLRQGVVRGYTF. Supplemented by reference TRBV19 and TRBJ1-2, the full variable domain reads DGGITQSPKYLFRKEGQNVTLSCEQNLNHDAMYWYRQDPGQGLRLIYYSQIVNDFQKGDIAEGYSVSREKKESFPLTVTSAQKNPTAFYLCASSISLRQGVVRGYTFGSGTRLTVV.

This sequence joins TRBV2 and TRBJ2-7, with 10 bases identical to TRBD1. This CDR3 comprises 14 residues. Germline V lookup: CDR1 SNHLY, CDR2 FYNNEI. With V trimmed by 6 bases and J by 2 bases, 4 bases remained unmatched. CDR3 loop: CASRLGQGAYEQYF. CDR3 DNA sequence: TGTGCCAGCAGACTTGGACAGGGGGCCTACGAGCAGTACTTC.

The CDR3 region is CASSLALNEQFF. CDR3 nucleotides: TGTGCCAGCAGCTTAGCTTTGAATGAGCAGTTCTTC. The rearrangement uses TRBV7-8 and TRBJ2-1, with unresolved D. This CDR3 spans 12 amino acids. The V end was cut by 0 bases, the J end by 7 bases, with 4 bases between. Germline CDR1 reads SGHVS; CDR2 reads FQNEAQ.

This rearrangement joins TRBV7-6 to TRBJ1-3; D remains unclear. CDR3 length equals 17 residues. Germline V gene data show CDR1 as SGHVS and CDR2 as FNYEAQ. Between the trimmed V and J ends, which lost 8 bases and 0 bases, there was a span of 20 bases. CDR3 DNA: TGTGCCAGCGCCACTGCTACTAGAGGACCCTCTGGAAACACCATATATTTT. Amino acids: CASATATRGPSGNTIYF.

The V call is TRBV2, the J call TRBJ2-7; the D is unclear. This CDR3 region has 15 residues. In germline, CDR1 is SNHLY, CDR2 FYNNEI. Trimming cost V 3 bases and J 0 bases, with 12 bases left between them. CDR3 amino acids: CASSDRLLSSYEQYF. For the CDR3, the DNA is TGTGCCAGCAGTGATAGACTCTTAAGCTCCTACGAGCAGTACTTC.

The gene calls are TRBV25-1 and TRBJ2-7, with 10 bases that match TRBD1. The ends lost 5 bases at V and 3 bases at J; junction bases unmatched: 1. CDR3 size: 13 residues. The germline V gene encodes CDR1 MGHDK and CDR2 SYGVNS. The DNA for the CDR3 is TGTGCCAGCAGTAGGACAGGGGGCTACGAGCAGTACTTC. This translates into CASSRTGGYEQYF.

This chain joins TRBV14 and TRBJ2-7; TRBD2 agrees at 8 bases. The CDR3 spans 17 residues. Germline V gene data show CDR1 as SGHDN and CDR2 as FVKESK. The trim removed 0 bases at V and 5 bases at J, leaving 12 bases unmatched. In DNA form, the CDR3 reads TGTGCCAGCAGCCAAGATTCCGGGACTAGTATTAGCCACGAGCAGTACTTC. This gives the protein CASSQDSGTSISHEQYF.

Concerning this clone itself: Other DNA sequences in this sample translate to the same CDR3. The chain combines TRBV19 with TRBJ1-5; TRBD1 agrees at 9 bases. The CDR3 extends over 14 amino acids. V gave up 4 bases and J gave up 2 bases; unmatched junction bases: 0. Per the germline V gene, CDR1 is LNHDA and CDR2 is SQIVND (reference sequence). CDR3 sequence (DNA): TGTGCCAGTAGTAGGACAGGGGGCAATCAGCCCCAGCATTTT. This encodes CASSRTGGNQPQHF. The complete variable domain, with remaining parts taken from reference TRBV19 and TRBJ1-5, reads DGGITQSPKYLFRKEGQNVTLSCEQNLNHDAMYWYRQDPGQGLRLIYYSQIVNDFQKGDIAEGYSVSREKKESFPLTVTSAQKNPTAFYLCASSRTGGNQPQHFGDGTRLSIL.

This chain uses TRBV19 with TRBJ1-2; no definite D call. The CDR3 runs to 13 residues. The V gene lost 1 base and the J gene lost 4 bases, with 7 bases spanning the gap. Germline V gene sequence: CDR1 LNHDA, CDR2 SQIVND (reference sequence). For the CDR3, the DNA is TGTGCCAGTAGTATAGTTTGGGGCTATGGCTACACCTTC. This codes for CASSIVWGYGYTF.

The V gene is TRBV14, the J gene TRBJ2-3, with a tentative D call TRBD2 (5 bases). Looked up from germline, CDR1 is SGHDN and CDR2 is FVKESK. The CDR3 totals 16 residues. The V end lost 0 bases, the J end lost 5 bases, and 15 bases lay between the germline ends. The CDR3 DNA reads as TGTGCCAGCAGCCAAGATCGGGCTAGCACCCTAGATACGCAGTATTTT. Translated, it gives CASSQDRASTLDTQYF.

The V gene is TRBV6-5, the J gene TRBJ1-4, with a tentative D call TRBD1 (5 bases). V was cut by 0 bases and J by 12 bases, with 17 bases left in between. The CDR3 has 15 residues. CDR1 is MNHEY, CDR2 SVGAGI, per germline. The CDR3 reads CASSYSTAGWGELFF. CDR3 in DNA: TGTGCCAGCAGTTACTCGACCGCAGGGTGGGGGGAACTGTTTTTT.

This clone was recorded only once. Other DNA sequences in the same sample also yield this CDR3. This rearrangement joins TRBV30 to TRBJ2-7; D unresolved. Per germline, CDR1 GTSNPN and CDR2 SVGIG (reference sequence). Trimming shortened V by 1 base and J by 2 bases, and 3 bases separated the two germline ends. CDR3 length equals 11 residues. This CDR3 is CAWSGAYEQYF. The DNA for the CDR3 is TGTGCCTGGAGTGGGGCCTACGAGCAGTACTTC.

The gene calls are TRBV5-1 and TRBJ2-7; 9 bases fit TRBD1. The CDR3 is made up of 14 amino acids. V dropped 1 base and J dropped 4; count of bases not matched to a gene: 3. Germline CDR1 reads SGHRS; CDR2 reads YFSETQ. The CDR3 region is CASSLRTGDYEQYF. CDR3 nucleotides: TGCGCCAGCAGCTTGCGGACAGGGGATTACGAGCAGTACTTC.